Below, one T cell receptor (beta chain) is given with its context. Its cognate antigen has yet to be identified. There are no base qualities to consult, and no much larger clone falls within one base. Genomic DNA was extracted from sorted cells for sequencing of the TCRbeta CDR3 region. The immunoSEQ Assay was used for sequencing of TCRbeta CDR3 regions. TCRdb took this table from immuneACCESS and kept in-frame rearrangements with V and J called. Such tables lack part of the clones; where checked against another copy, unresolved V genes explain under half of the gap, and the rest is unexplained. The sample table records 70,000 to 95,000 clones; 70% to 90% of these occur just once. The ten largest clones represent approximately 12% of the sample. This sample was taken from a study of OX40 agonist ivuxolimab in advanced cancers. Regarding the research as a whole: Ivuxolimab, which targeted the costimulatory receptor OX40 (CD134), was an agonistic, fully human IgG2 monoclonal antibody. The paper reports the monotherapy dose-escalation portion (N = 52 patients) of the phase I ivuxolimab trial. Of the 50 to 55 dose-escalation patients, hepatocellular carcinoma was present in about 20, melanoma in approximately 15, renal cell carcinoma in 9 and head and neck cancer in 9. Intravenous ivuxolimab was administered to patients every 2 weeks at six dose levels: 0.01, 0.1, 0.3, 1.5, 3 and 10 mg/kg. In the dose-escalation cohort, roughly 80% of patients were male, and the mean age was approximately 60 years, with a range of about 20 to 90. Partial responses occurred in three dose-escalation patients, of whom one had hepatocellular carcinoma and two had cutaneous melanoma. Patients were allowed to have had prior anti-PD-1, anti-PD-L1 or anti-CTLA-4 therapy, and 40% to 45% of the dose-escalation patients had been treated with checkpoint inhibitors. The point of sequencing TCRbeta in the periphery was to test whether ivuxolimab changed TCR sequence diversity and drove clonal T-cell expansion.

The trial excluded patients who had a history of autoimmune disease or who were on systemic immunosuppression. Peripheral blood for TCR sequencing was drawn from every dose cohort at baseline, at cycle 4 day 1 and at cycle 7 day 1. Samples came from an open-label, multicenter, first-in-human phase I dose-escalation trial of ivuxolimab. Adults with locally advanced or metastatic melanoma, renal cell carcinoma, hepatocellular carcinoma or head and neck squamous cell carcinoma were enrolled in the trial. Before TCR sequencing, CD4+ T cells and CD8+ T cells from peripheral blood were sorted into separate populations. Here is what the overall study found, with its caveats: At doses of 0.1 to 3.0 mg/kg, clonal expansion of both CD4+ and CD8+ blood T cells was observed from baseline to week 6. Antigen specificity was not determined for the clonally expanded peripheral T cells. On average, CD8+ T cells showed more expanded clones than CD4+ T cells after ivuxolimab. In the 0.1-3.0 mg/kg groups, partial responders had among the lowest normalized peripheral clonal expansion, particularly in CD8+ T cells. Low levels of normalized T-cell clonal expansion were also shown by some nonresponding patients.

The CDR3 holds 16 amino acids from the cysteine to the phenylalanine. Of the read, only the CDR3 DNA is kept; its 48 bases are in frame from base 1. Trimming costs V 0 bases and J 3 bases, and their ends lie 15 bases apart. For CDR1 and CDR2, the germline V gene lists SGDLS and YYNGEE. The rearrangement combines TRBV9 with TRBJ2-5, with no reliable assignment of the D segment. The sequence derives from an adult with an advanced solid tumor such as melanoma, head and neck, liver or kidney cancer. The sample consisted of CD4+ or CD8+ T cells sorted from blood, taken in a trial of the OX40 agonist ivuxolimab. The nucleotide sequence is given as TGTGCCAGCAGCGTAGTTGGTCTCAGACTGGAAGAGACCCAGTACTTC. Its protein reads: CASSVVGLRLEETQYF. The full variable domain, with segments outside the CDR3 supplied by the reference TRBV9 and TRBJ2-5 proteins, appears as DSGVTQTPKHLITATGQRVTLRCSPRSGDLSVYWYQQSLDQGLQFLIQYYNGEERAKGNILERFSAQQFPDLHSELNLSSLELGDSALYFCASSVVGLRLEETQYFGPGTRLLVL.